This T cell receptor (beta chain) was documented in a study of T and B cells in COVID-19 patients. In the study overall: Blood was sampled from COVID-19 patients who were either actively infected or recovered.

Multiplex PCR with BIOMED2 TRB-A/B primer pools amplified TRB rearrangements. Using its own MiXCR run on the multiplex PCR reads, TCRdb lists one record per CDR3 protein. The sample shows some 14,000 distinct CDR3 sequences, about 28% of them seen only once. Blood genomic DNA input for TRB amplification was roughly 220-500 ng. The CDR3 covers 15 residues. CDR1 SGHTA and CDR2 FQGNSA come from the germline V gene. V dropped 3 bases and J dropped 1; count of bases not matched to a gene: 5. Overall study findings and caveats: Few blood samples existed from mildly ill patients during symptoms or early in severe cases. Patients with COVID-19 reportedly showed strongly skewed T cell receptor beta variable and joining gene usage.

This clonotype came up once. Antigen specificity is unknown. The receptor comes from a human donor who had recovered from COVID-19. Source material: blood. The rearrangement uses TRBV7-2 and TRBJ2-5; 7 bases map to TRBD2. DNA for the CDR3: TGTGCCAGCAGCTTGCACGGGGGGACCCAAGAGACCCAGTACTTC. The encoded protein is CASSLHGGTQETQYF.